This TCR beta chain was captured by sequencing in a study of blood T cell repertoires in COVID-19. Study-wide background: Acute-phase and convalescent COVID-19 samples originated in the United States, Italy and Spain.

CDR3 size: 13 residues. Trimming cost V 2 bases and J 8 bases; bases outside gene matches: 3. CDR1 is LGHDT and CDR2 is YNNKEL in the germline V gene (reference sequence). Original analysis: For nucleated cells, counts were estimated from reference gene primer amplification. TCRdb's table, derived via immunoSEQ multiplex PCR, lists solely in-frame clones and lacks some. Clone size and V and J calls were adopted from that table, with D and trimming inferred from the DNA. The table has 85,000 to 90,000 clones, roughly 78% seen once; the top ten hold 0.95% to 1.5%. The clonotype was recovered from an elderly woman with acute or convalescent COVID-19. Material: peripheral blood. The rearrangement uses TRBV3-1 (or the pseudogene TRBV3-2) and TRBJ1-2; TRBD1 agrees at 9 bases. The CDR3 is CASSQTGGSGYTF. In DNA form, the CDR3 reads TGTGCCAGCAGCCAAACAGGGGGCAGCGGCTACACCTTC.